The clone carrying this T cell receptor (beta chain) was found many times. What it binds is not known. As to time point: sample taken at primary tumor resection. The sequenced material consisted of unsorted whole RNA from tumor, nontumor lung or frozen PBMC. These data belong to a study of spatial heterogeneity in lung cancer. For the study at large: In tumor regions TCR transcript counts correlated strongly with a matched bulk RNA-seq T cell module score. Study-wide results and caveats: In tumor T cells, estimated coverage reached around 7% for alpha chains and approximately 14% for beta chains. One measure, the expanded intratumoral alpha and beta TCR count, tracked tumor mutation counts. Ubiquitous expanded TCR counts tracked ubiquitous nonsynonymous mutations; regional expanded TCR counts tracked regional nonsynonymous mutations.

This CDR3 is built from 14 residues. V lost 3 bases, J lost 5 bases, and 14 bases lay in between. Germline values: CDR1 SGHDT, CDR2 YYEEEE. TCRdb redid the calling of the 5' RACE reads with MiXCR, one entry per CDR3 protein. The table has about 9,800 distinct CDR3 sequences, about 6% seen once; the top ten hold about 9.4%. Sequenced here: lung tumor tissue, sampled at surgery. The source of this sequence is a male donor with early-stage non-small cell lung cancer. J is TRBJ2-5 and V is TRBV5-6, with unresolved D. The CDR3 DNA reads TGTGCCAGCAGCTGGCCCCAGACCCTGGAGACCCAGTACTTC. Its protein product is CASSWPQTLETQYF.